The 18 T cell receptor beta chains below were found in one sample sequenced in a study of blood T cell repertoires in COVID-19. This table comes from immunoSEQ multiplex PCR, and its TCRdb copy is limited to in-frame clones, with some not included. The sample shows 250,000 or so clones, 75% to 90% of them seen only once. Input material: peripheral blood. The receptors were sampled from a man aged 30-40 years with active or convalescent COVID-19.

The CDR3 DNA reads TGCGCCAGCAGTGAGTCCTGGGCAGGAGGGAATTCACCCCTCCACTTT. Its protein product is CASSESWAGGNSPLHF. V and J are TRBV10-2 and TRBJ1-6, with unresolved D. Germline-derived CDR1 and CDR2 are WSHSY and SAAADI. The CDR3 has 16 amino acids. Trimming pared 0 bases from V and 7 bases from J, leaving 13 bases between.

The chain carries TRBV7-9 and TRBJ2-1; no firm D call. V shed 0 bases and J shed 6 bases, with 12 bases lying between them. The CDR3 covers 15 residues. From germline, CDR1 is SEHNR and CDR2 FQNEAQ (reference sequence). In nucleotides, the CDR3 is TGTGCCAGCAGCTTAGCGCGATATTCGGGCAATGAGCAGTTCTTC. Translating gives CASSLARYSGNEQFF. Complete variable domain (other parts from reference TRBV7-9 and TRBJ2-1): DTGVSQNPRHKITKRGQNVTFRCDPISEHNRLYWYRQTLGQGPEFLTYFQNEAQLEKSRLLSDRFSAERPKGSFSTLEIQRTEQGDSAMYLCASSLARYSGNEQFFGPGTRLTVL.

The V gene is TRBV19, the J gene TRBJ1-5; D not certain. The germline V and J ends were trimmed by 3 bases and 7 bases, with 10 bases remaining between them. Germline assignment: CDR1 LNHDA and CDR2 SQIVND (reference sequence). The CDR3 sequence is 13 residues long. CDR3 nucleotide sequence: TGTGCCAGTAGTATCCAACTAGGCCAGCCCCAGCATTTT. It codes for CASSIQLGQPQHF.

The chain couples TRBV2 to TRBJ2-5, with D tentatively TRBD2 (5 bases). This CDR3 region has 13 residues. V lost 4 bases and J 7 bases, leaving 13 bases between the germline ends. From germline, CDR1 is SNHLY and CDR2 FYNNEI. The CDR3 region has the DNA TGTGCCAGCAGTGTTTCGGGGTCCCCGACCCAGTACTTC. Amino acids: CASSVSGSPTQYF.

CDR3: CASSLGQLSTGELFF. CDR3 nucleotides: TGCGCCAGCAGCCTGGGACAGTTAAGCACCGGGGAGCTGTTTTTT. The chain joins TRBV5-1 to TRBJ2-2; TRBD1 matches 7 bases. Per the germline V gene, CDR1 is SGHRS and CDR2 is YFSETQ. The CDR3 has 15 amino acids. The V segment lost 4 bases and the J segment 4 bases; nucleotides outside the gene matches: 7.

The chain employs TRBV7-9 and TRBJ1-3; D gene ambiguous. The V gene's germline CDR1 is SEHNR and CDR2 FQNEAQ (reference sequence). Trimming took 4 bases from V and 4 from J, leaving 17 bases between them. CDR3 size: 16 residues. The CDR3 DNA follows: TGTGCCAGCAGCTCGGACTCACTCCAATCCGGAAACACCATATATTTT. Amino acid sequence: CASSSDSLQSGNTIYF. Looking up the rest from reference TRBV7-9 and TRBJ1-3 gives the full variable domain: DTGVSQNPRHKITKRGQNVTFRCDPISEHNRLYWYRQTLGQGPEFLTYFQNEAQLEKSRLLSDRFSAERPKGSFSTLEIQRTEQGDSAMYLCASSSDSLQSGNTIYFGEGSWLTVV.

This sequence joins TRBV12-2 and TRBJ2-7; the D call TRBD1 from the table was never checked on the DNA. TRBV12-2 has pseudogene status. This CDR3 is built from 13 residues. CDR3 sequence reads: CASRFWDSYEQYF. The CDR3 nucleotides read TGTGCAAGTCGCTTTTGGGACAGCTACGAGCAGTACTTC.

This clone has more than one count but fewer than ten. The CDR3 DNA sequence: TGTGCCAGTAGTATTCGGGGGATAGCGGGGGGGCCCCCAGAGACCCAGTACTTC. It yields the protein CASSIRGIAGGPPETQYF. V usage is TRBV19 and J usage is TRBJ2-5; 11 bases are shared with TRBD2. The CDR3 is 18 residues long. The V gene's germline CDR1 is LNHDA and CDR2 SQIVND (reference sequence). The V and J ends lost 3 bases and 4 bases, in that order; junction bases with no gene match: 13.

The V gene is TRBV9, the J gene TRBJ1-4; 7 bases agree with TRBD1. Per the germline V gene, CDR1 is SGDLS and CDR2 is YYNGEE. The ends lost 4 bases at V and 7 bases at J; junction bases unmatched: 10. This CDR3 has 15 residues. The CDR3 region has the DNA TGTGCCAGCAGCCTGAGGGGGACAGATAGTGAAAAACTGTTTTTT. Its protein is CASSLRGTDSEKLFF.

In DNA form, the CDR3 reads TGCGCCAGCAGCCCAGCGGGAGAGACCCAGTACTTC. This translates into CASSPAGETQYF. The V and J genes are TRBV5-1 and TRBJ2-5; D might be TRBD2 (6 bases). The V and J ends lost 4 bases and 4 bases respectively, with 8 bases between them. From germline, CDR1 is SGHRS and CDR2 YFSETQ. The CDR3 loop spans 12 amino acids.

Of note for this clone: In the same sample, other DNA sequences code for this CDR3. The gene calls are TRBV7-8 and TRBJ1-6; 7 nucleotides align to TRBD1. CDR1 and CDR2 from the germline V gene are SGHVS and FQNEAQ. This CDR3 region has 14 residues. V was clipped by 1 base and J by 10 bases; unmatched bases: 4. CDR3 coding DNA: TGTGCCAGCAGCTTAGAAGCAGGGGGATCACCCCTCCACTTT. Translated, it gives CASSLEAGGSPLHF.

The J gene is TRBJ1-1, the V gene TRBV27; a possible D gene is TRBD1 (5 bases). Deletions cut 6 bases from V and 1 base from J, with 9 bases between. CDR3 length: 13 amino acids. Per germline, CDR1 MNHEY and CDR2 SMNVEV (reference sequence). The CDR3 DNA reads TGTGCCAGCAGGGAAACAGGGAACACTGAAGCTTTCTTT. Amino acid sequence: CASRETGNTEAFF.

This clone has just a few counts. The sample holds other DNA sequences that translate to the same CDR3. The chain uses TRBV6-2 or TRBV6-3 and TRBJ2-7; no clear D. CDR1 and CDR2 from the germline V gene are MNHEY and SVGEGT. The V end lost 3 bases, the J end lost 3 bases, and 3 bases lay between the germline ends. CDR3 size: 11 residues. In DNA form, the CDR3 reads TGTGCCAGCAGTTATCTCTACGAGCAGTACTTC. Translation: CASSYLYEQYF.

This clone is a singleton in its sample. The chain is built from TRBV25-1 and TRBJ1-5; TRBD1 aligns across 7 bases. The junction had 2 bases not matched to a gene; V was cut back by 2 bases and J by 7 bases. The germline CDR1 and CDR2 sequences are MGHDK and SYGVNS. The CDR3 is made up of 13 amino acids. DNA of the CDR3: TGTGCCAGCAGTGAAAGGGGGCGGCAGCCCCAGCATTTT. Protein product: CASSERGRQPQHF.

The DNA for the CDR3 is TGCGCCACAGGAAGGGGCGGCCATGGCTACACCTTC. Protein sequence: CATGRGGHGYTF. The V gene is TRBV23-1, the J gene TRBJ1-2; perhaps TRBD1 as D (5 bases). TRBV23-1 is labeled an ORF, and its function is uncertain. The CDR3 is made up of 12 amino acids. Between the trimmed V and J ends, which lost 10 bases and 6 bases, there was a span of 15 bases.

The J gene is TRBJ2-1, the V gene TRBV5-1; D not certain. CDR1 is SGHRS and CDR2 is YFSETQ in the germline V gene. With 0 bases removed from V and 6 bases from J, the gap between germline ends came to 7 bases. The CDR3 spans 13 residues. The CDR3 reads CASSLVPGNEQFF. The CDR3 bases are TGCGCCAGCAGCTTGGTTCCAGGCAATGAGCAGTTCTTC.

This clone has a handful of counts. J is TRBJ1-1 and V is TRBV25-1; 7 bases are shared with TRBD1. Germline loops: CDR1 MGHDK, CDR2 SYGVNS. Germline trimming cut 2 bases from V and 9 bases from J; bases unmatched to any gene: 3. The CDR3 sequence is 12 residues long. The CDR3 DNA sequence: TGTGCCAGCAGTGAAGCCAGGGGGAAAGCTTTCTTT. Amino acid sequence: CASSEARGKAFF. The full variable domain, completed using reference TRBV25-1 and TRBJ1-1, is EADIYQTPRYLVIGTGKKITLECSQTMGHDKMYWYQQDPGMELHLIHYSYGVNSTEKGDLSSESTVSRIRTEHFPLTLESARPSHTSQYLCASSEARGKAFFGQGTRLTVV.

This clone was picked up a small number of times. The chain recombines TRBV19 with TRBJ1-1; the match to TRBD1 covers 9 bases. The CDR3 has 15 residues. Trimming cost V 5 bases and J 1 base; bases outside gene matches: 5. In germline, CDR1 is LNHDA, CDR2 SQIVND (reference sequence). The CDR3 DNA is TGTGCCAGTAGTTCCGGGACAGGGCGGAACACTGAAGCTTTCTTT. Encoded protein: CASSSGTGRNTEAFF.